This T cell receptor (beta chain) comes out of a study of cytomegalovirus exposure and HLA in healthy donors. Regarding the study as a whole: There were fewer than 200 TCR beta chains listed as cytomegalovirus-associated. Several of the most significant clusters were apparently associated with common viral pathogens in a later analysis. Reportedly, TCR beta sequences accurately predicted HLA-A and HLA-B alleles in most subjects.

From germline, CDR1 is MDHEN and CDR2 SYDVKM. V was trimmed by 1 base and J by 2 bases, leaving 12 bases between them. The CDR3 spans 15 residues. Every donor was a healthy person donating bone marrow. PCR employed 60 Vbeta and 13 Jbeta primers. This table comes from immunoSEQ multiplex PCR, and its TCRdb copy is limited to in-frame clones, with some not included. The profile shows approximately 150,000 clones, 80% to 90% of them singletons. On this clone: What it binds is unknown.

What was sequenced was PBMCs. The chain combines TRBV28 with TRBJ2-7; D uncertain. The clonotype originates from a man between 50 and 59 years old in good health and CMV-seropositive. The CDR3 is CASSLYPGETYEQYF. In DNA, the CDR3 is TGTGCCAGCAGTTTATACCCAGGTGAGACCTACGAGCAGTACTTC.